Following are 5 T cell receptor beta chains from one sample sequenced in a study of cytomegalovirus exposure and HLA in healthy donors. Method: immunoSEQ multiplex PCR; TCRdb's copy keeps in-frame clones and lacks some. The sample lists tens of thousands of clones, 95% to 97% occurring once. The sequencing input was PBMCs. The source is a man younger than 35 in good health and CMV-seronegative.

This chain joins TRBV9 and TRBJ2-1; a possible D gene is TRBD1 (7 bases). The CDR3 sequence is 15 residues long. Germline V gives CDR1 SGDLS, CDR2 YYNGEE. V was trimmed by 8 bases and J by 8 bases, leaving 23 bases between them. The CDR3 DNA follows: TGTGCCAGTCGCCTAGGAGGGGGCGCTTCCGATGAGCAGTTCTTC. Encoded protein: CASRLGGGASDEQFF.

The rearrangement joins TRBV19 to TRBJ1-1, with TRBD1 matching 7 bases. This CDR3 region has 12 residues. The germline V gene has CDR1 LNHDA and CDR2 SQIVND (reference sequence). V trimming: 7 bases; J trimming: 4 bases; junction bases outside the gene matches: 3. CDR3 in amino acids: CASNYRGTEAFF. The CDR3 nucleotides are TGTGCCAGTAACTACAGGGGCACTGAAGCTTTCTTT.

This chain connects TRBV29-1 to TRBJ1-2, with TRBD1 matching over 7 bases. The CDR3 loop spans 13 amino acids. The V gene's germline CDR1 is SQVTM and CDR2 ANQGSEA. Trimming took 4 bases from V and 6 from J; bases not matched to a gene: 8. The CDR3 nucleotides are TGCAGCGTTGTTCTTTCGACAGGGAATGGCTACACCTTC. Its translation is CSVVLSTGNGYTF.

This chain links TRBV2 with TRBJ2-2, with a weak D call TRBD2 (5 bases). With 6 bases removed from V and 6 bases from J, the gap between germline ends came to 11 bases. Germline CDR1 is SNHLY and CDR2 is FYNNEI. The CDR3 totals 13 residues. CDR3 sequence: CASRVGGAGELFF. CDR3 sequence (DNA): TGTGCCAGCAGGGTCGGAGGCGCCGGGGAGCTGTTTTTT.

The chain employs TRBV7-9 and TRBJ1-1; no reliable D call. From germline, CDR1 is SEHNR and CDR2 FQNEAQ (reference sequence). Trimming shortened V by 5 bases and J by 6 bases, and 10 bases separated the two germline ends. This CDR3 spans 12 amino acids. DNA of the CDR3: TGTGCCAGCAGCGAGTTACTCTCTGAAGCTTTCTTT. The encoded protein is CASSELLSEAFF.